This entry lists 24 T cell receptor beta chains sequenced from one sample in a study of T cells in Graves' hyperthyroidism and ophthalmopathy. Researchers took RNA transcripts and amplified the TCR beta CDR3 regions from them. First-round RT-PCR with HTBI primers amplified the TCR CDR3 region. TCRdb reprocessed the multiplex PCR reads with MiXCR, giving one entry per CDR3 protein. Of over 650,000 distinct CDR3 sequences listed, around 15% are singletons. Sequenced sample: blood. All receptors derive from a man between 18 and 35 years old with Graves' hyperthyroidism.

This clonotype showed up many times. This sequence joins TRBV6-1 and TRBJ1-1, with TRBD1 matching over 9 bases. This CDR3 is built from 13 residues. Per the germline V gene, CDR1 is MNHNS and CDR2 is SASEGT. V trimming: 6 bases; J trimming: 9 bases; junction bases outside the gene matches: 8. CDR3: CASSRRDRVQAFF. The DNA for the CDR3 is TGTGCCAGCAGCCGGCGGGACAGGGTACAAGCTTTCTTT.

Points on this clonotype: Compared with germline, one end of the junction differs, possibly owing to a read error. The chain has TRBV6-5 and TRBJ2-1, with TRBD1 identical over 9 bases. The germline V gene encodes CDR1 MNHEY and CDR2 SVGAGI. The CDR3 runs to 16 residues. CDR3: CASSYSGTGTYNEQFF. CDR3 sequence (DNA): TGTGCCAGCAGTTACTCCGGGACAGGGACCTATAATGAGCAGTTCTTC.

There are a few counts of this clonotype. The V call is TRBV5-6, the J call TRBJ1-3; a weak D match, TRBD1 (5 bases). V was clipped by 2 bases and J by 0 bases, with 9 bases between them. The CDR3 sequence is 15 residues long. The germline CDR1 and CDR2 sequences are SGHDT and YYEEEE. The CDR3 loop reads CASSFDSGSGNTIYF. The CDR3 DNA reads TGTGCCAGCAGCTTCGACAGCGGCTCTGGAAACACCATATATTTT. The full variable domain, completed using reference TRBV5-6 and TRBJ1-3, is DAGVTQSPTHLIKTRGQQVTLRCSPKSGHDTVSWYQQALGQGPQFIFQYYEEEERQRGNFPDRFSGHQFPNYSSELNVNALLLGDSALYLCASSFDSGSGNTIYFGEGSWLTVV.

The table lists this clonotype with many counts. The CDR3 DNA reads TGTGCCAGCAGTGTGGGGAATCAGCCCCAGCATTTT. This encodes CASSVGNQPQHF. The chain joins TRBV2 to TRBJ1-5; D gene unclear. The CDR3 loop spans 12 amino acids. Trimming stripped 4 bases from V and 4 bases from J, with 5 bases between. Per germline, CDR1 SNHLY and CDR2 FYNNEI.

V usage is TRBV6-1 and J usage is TRBJ1-2; 7 nucleotides match TRBD1. After removal of 3 bases from V and 2 bases from J, the junction contained 3 bases not matched to a gene. Germline CDR1 reads MNHNS; CDR2 reads SASEGT. This CDR3 is built from 14 residues. The CDR3, as DNA: TGTGCCAGCAGTGACACGACAGGGAACTATGGCTACACCTTC. Protein product: CASSDTTGNYGYTF.

The rearrangement links TRBV19 to TRBJ2-1; 9 nucleotides match TRBD2. Germline V gene lookup returns CDR1 LNHDA and CDR2 SQIVND (reference sequence). The CDR3 consists of 17 residues. Trimming took 5 bases from V and 0 from J; bases not matched to a gene: 8. CDR3 region: CASSPLTSGLSYNEQFF. The CDR3 DNA reads TGTGCCAGTAGTCCTCTGACTAGCGGACTCTCCTACAATGAGCAGTTCTTC.

Concerning this clonotype itself: A clone one base away is much larger, so this may be a read error. The chain is built from TRBV3-1 and TRBJ1-1, with a possible D match to TRBD1 (5 bases). Trimming took off 4 bases at V and 4 bases at J, with 16 bases between the two ends. Germline CDR1 is LGHDT and CDR2 is YNNKEL (reference sequence). This CDR3 contains 15 residues. The CDR3 region has the DNA TGTGCCAGCAGCCGTGGGGGACGGGGGGGCACTGAAGCTTTCTTT. It yields the protein CASSRGGRGGTEAFF.

The genes are TRBV6-1 and TRBJ1-2; 7 bases map to TRBD1. Germline values: CDR1 MNHNS, CDR2 SASEGT. V trimming: 6 bases; J trimming: 4 bases; junction bases outside the gene matches: 14. The CDR3 has 16 residues. The CDR3 loop reads CASSLRQGRLAYGYTF. The CDR3 nucleotides read TGTGCCAGCAGCCTAAGACAGGGTAGGCTCGCCTATGGCTACACCTTC.

In this sample, this clonotype turned up many times. The CDR3 nucleotides read TGTGCCAGCAGCTTGGCCGCGGCGACCCGGGAGCAGTACTTC. This gives the protein CASSLAAATREQYF. J is TRBJ2-7 and V is TRBV5-6; D remains ambiguous. CDR1 and CDR2 (germline): SGHDT, YYEEEE. This CDR3 has 14 residues. The V and J ends lost 0 bases and 7 bases respectively, with 14 bases between them.

The rearrangement links TRBV7-9 to TRBJ2-6; 10 bases map to TRBD1. The CDR3 consists of 16 residues. The ends lost 9 bases at V and 1 base at J; junction bases unmatched: 6. CDR1 is SEHNR and CDR2 is FQNEAQ in the germline V gene (reference sequence). The CDR3 sequence is CASSEDRGSGANVLTF. The CDR3 nucleotides read TGTGCCAGTAGCGAGGACAGGGGGTCTGGGGCCAACGTCCTGACTTTC.

This clonotype has a handful of counts. The chain combines TRBV11-2 with TRBJ1-2, with TRBD1 matching over 8 bases. Germline CDR1 is SGHAT and CDR2 is FQNNGV. The CDR3 is 14 amino acids. After removal of 7 bases from V and 8 bases from J, the junction contained 12 bases not matched to a gene. The CDR3 loop reads CASNPQGALGGYTF. The CDR3 bases are TGTGCCAGCAACCCCCAGGGGGCCTTGGGGGGCTACACCTTC.

Turning to this clonotype: The limits of the CDR3 on the DNA are not certain, so only TCRdb's listed CDR3 is given. This chain uses TRBV28 with TRBJ2-1; TRBD1, the D gene given by the table, was not confirmed from the DNA. Germline loops: CDR1 MDHEN, CDR2 SYDVKM. From its first to its last residue, the CDR3 has 16 amino acids. CDR3: CASSLVGQGSENEQSF.

The chain couples TRBV4-3 to TRBJ2-3, with D maybe TRBD2 (5 bases). This CDR3 comprises 18 residues. The V end lost 0 bases, the J end lost 1 base, and 17 bases lay between the germline ends. Germline-derived CDR1 and CDR2 are LGHNA and YSLEER. The CDR3 nucleotides are TGCGCCAGCAGCCAAGATCTCATGCGAGCGGCCCGCACAGATACGCAGTATTTT. Translation gives CASSQDLMRAARTDTQYF.

This clonotype was detected a few times. The chain joins TRBV20-1 to TRBJ2-3; 9 bases map to TRBD2. Germline values: CDR1 DFQATT, CDR2 SNEGSKA (reference sequence). J lost 9 bases, V lost 1 base, and 8 bases had no gene match. The CDR3 runs to 14 residues. In DNA, the CDR3 is TGCAGTGCTAGAGGAAAACTAGCGGGTTGGACGCAGTATTTT. Protein sequence: CSARGKLAGWTQYF.

This clonotype showed up many times. The rearrangement joins TRBV20-1 to TRBJ2-5; 8 nucleotides align to TRBD1. CDR1 DFQATT and CDR2 SNEGSKA come from the germline V gene (reference sequence). Losses at the gene ends were 0 bases for V and 2 bases for J; bases not matched to a gene: 2. This CDR3 comprises 14 residues. The DNA of the CDR3 is TGCAGTGCTAGAGAGAGGACAGGGCAAGAGACCCAGTACTTC. Protein: CSARERTGQETQYF.

This clonotype was counted ten times or more. The rearrangement joins TRBV2 to TRBJ2-2, with 9 bases fitting TRBD2. With 2 bases clipped from V and 4 bases from J, the junction kept 11 bases outside the gene matches. This CDR3 is built from 18 residues. Germline V lookup: CDR1 SNHLY, CDR2 FYNNEI. The CDR3 sequence is CASSERLAGIRGTGELFF. In nucleotides, the CDR3 is TGTGCCAGCAGTGAACGGCTAGCGGGGATCCGAGGCACCGGGGAGCTGTTTTTT.

V gene TRBV2 combines with J gene TRBJ1-4, with a weak D call TRBD1 (6 bases). Per the germline V gene, CDR1 is SNHLY and CDR2 is FYNNEI. V lost 8 bases, J lost 3 bases, and 16 bases lay in between. The CDR3 spans 15 residues. The CDR3 DNA sequence: TGTGCCAGCGGCCCTCCAGGGGCCTCTAATGAAAAACTGTTTTTT. Encoded protein: CASGPPGASNEKLFF.

This chain uses TRBV6-1 with TRBJ1-2, with no clear D. V shed 4 bases and J shed 8 bases, with 17 bases lying between them. Germline V gene sequence: CDR1 MNHNS, CDR2 SASEGT. The CDR3 consists of 14 residues. CDR3 residues: CASSATMTYEGYTF. The DNA of the CDR3 is TGTGCCAGCAGTGCCACCATGACTTATGAAGGCTACACCTTC.

Ten or more counts support this clonotype. This rearrangement joins TRBV19 to TRBJ1-5; possible D gene TRBD1, 6 bases. There are 16 residues in the CDR3. V was cut by 2 bases and J by 0 bases, with 11 bases left in between. CDR1 LNHDA and CDR2 SQIVND come from the germline V gene (reference sequence). In nucleotides, the CDR3 is TGTGCCAGTAGTATATGGAGGACAGCTAGCAATCAGCCCCAGCATTTT. As protein: CASSIWRTASNQPQHF.

The chain uses TRBV15 and TRBJ2-1; D is possibly TRBD1 or TRBD2 (5 bases each). The CDR3 covers 16 residues. V dropped 4 bases and J dropped 2 bases, with 15 bases sitting between them. Germline lookup yields CDR1 LNHNV and CDR2 YYDKDF (reference sequence). CDR3 in DNA: TGTGCCACCAGCATTATGGTGGTGGGGGCCTACAATGAGCAGTTCTTC. It specifies CATSIMVVGAYNEQFF.

The chain links TRBV28 to TRBJ1-5; D unclear. Germline V gives CDR1 MDHEN, CDR2 SYDVKM. The germline V and J ends were trimmed by 2 bases and 2 bases, with 16 bases remaining between them. This CDR3 is built from 17 residues. CDR3 sequence: CASSLIGPHRGNQPQHF. CDR3 sequence (DNA): TGTGCCAGCAGTTTAATAGGGCCGCACCGTGGCAATCAGCCCCAGCATTTT.

This clonotype showed up many times. The genes are TRBV7-2 and TRBJ2-2, with 7 bases fitting TRBD1. CDR1 is SGHTA and CDR2 is FQGNSA in the germline V gene. This CDR3 is built from 16 residues. Trimming cost V 4 bases and J 4 bases; bases outside gene matches: 9. CDR3 protein: CASSSTPDRSTGELFF. Written as DNA, the CDR3 is TGTGCCAGCAGCTCCACCCCGGACAGGAGCACCGGGGAGCTGTTTTTT.

This clonotype occurred many times. This sequence joins TRBV6-1 and TRBJ2-3, with D tentatively TRBD2 (6 bases). Trimming cost V 8 bases and J 4 bases, with 19 bases left between them. Per the germline V gene, CDR1 is MNHNS and CDR2 is SASEGT. CDR3 size: 15 residues. CDR3 in amino acids: CASRTFAGIADTQYF. The CDR3 DNA sequence: TGTGCCAGCCGTACCTTTGCGGGAATTGCAGATACGCAGTATTTT.

This clonotype was found many times. This chain links TRBV18 with TRBJ2-5, with no clear D. V lost 5 bases and J 3 bases, leaving 7 bases between the germline ends. CDR3 length: 12 amino acids. CDR1 is KGHSH and CDR2 is LQKENI in the germline V gene. The CDR3 is CASSATEETQYF. The CDR3 DNA reads as TGTGCCAGCTCAGCCACTGAAGAGACCCAGTACTTC.